This T cell receptor beta chain was captured in a study of T cell responses to AZD1222 COVID-19 vaccine. TCRdb's table, derived via immunoSEQ multiplex PCR, lists solely in-frame clones and lacks some. The top ten clones hold over 4.5% of a sample with over 150,000 clones, about 90% of them seen once. Notes on the study in general: Dominant at 160-218 and 743-854, vaccine-associated CD4 TCRs also spanned spike. In a largely white British group with more females than males, clonal diversity was possibly underestimated.

This clone occurred a few times. Its antigen is not identified. The source of this sequence is an adult in good health. The material sequenced was peripheral blood, taken on day 0 of AZD1222 vaccination.

CDR3 protein: CATSAGGEKAFF. In DNA, the CDR3 is TGTGCCACCAGTGCGGGGGGGGAGAAGGCTTTCTTT. The rearrangement uses TRBV24-1 and TRBJ1-1; a possible D gene is TRBD1 (5 bases). V lost 5 bases, J lost 11 bases, and 14 bases lay in between. This CDR3 has 12 residues. Germline CDR1 KGHDR, CDR2 SFDVKD.